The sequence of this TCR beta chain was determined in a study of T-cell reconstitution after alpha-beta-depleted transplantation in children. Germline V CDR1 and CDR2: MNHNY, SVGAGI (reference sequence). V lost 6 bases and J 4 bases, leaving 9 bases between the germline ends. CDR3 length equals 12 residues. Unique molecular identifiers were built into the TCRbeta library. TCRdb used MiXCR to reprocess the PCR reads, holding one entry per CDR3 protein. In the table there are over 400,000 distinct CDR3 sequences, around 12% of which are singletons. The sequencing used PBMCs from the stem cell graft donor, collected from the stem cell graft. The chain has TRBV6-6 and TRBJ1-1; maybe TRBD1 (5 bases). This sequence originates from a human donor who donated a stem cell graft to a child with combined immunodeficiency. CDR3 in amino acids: CASSPGPTEAFF. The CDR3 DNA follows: TGTGCCAGCAGCCCGGGACCCACTGAAGCTTTCTTT.